The entry that follows covers one T cell receptor (beta chain) sequence. Its specificity is unknown. This PCR relied on a set of 60 Vbeta primers and 13 Jbeta primers. This table comes from immunoSEQ multiplex PCR, and its TCRdb copy is limited to in-frame clones, with some not included. The sample includes around 230,000 clones, 78% seen only once; the top ten take approximately 0.47%. The data belong to a study of cytomegalovirus exposure and HLA in healthy donors. Regarding the study as a whole: Cytomegalovirus association was listed for about 180 TCR beta chains. Cytomegalovirus status, reportedly, was diagnosed with high specificity and sensitivity by the classifier.

The ends were cut back, 7 bases at V and 5 bases at J, with 17 bases in the middle. This CDR3 contains 13 residues. Per germline, CDR1 SQVTM and CDR2 ANQGSEA. V and J are TRBV29-1 and TRBJ1-2, with a weak D call TRBD1 (6 bases). The receptor was isolated from a boy aged 10-17 years in good health and CMV-seronegative. The sequenced sample consisted of PBMCs. The CDR3 loop reads CSAYLQGNYGYTF. In DNA form, the CDR3 reads TGCAGCGCATATCTACAGGGAAATTATGGCTACACCTTC.